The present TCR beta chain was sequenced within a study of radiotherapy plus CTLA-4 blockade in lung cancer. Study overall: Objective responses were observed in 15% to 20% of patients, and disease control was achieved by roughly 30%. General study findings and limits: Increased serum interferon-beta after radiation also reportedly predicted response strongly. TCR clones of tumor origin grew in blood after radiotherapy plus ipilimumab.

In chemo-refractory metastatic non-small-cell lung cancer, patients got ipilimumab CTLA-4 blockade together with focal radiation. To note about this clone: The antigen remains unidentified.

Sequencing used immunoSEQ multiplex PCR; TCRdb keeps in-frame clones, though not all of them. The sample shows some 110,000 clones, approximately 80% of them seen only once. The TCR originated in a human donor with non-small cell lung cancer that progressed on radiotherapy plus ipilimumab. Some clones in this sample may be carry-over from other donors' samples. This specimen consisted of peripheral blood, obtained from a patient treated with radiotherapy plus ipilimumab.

In DNA, the CDR3 is TGTGCCAGCAGCTTGGGGGGTAGCGGGGCATCCTACGAGCAGTACTTC. This translates into CASSLGGSGASYEQYF. The chain recombines TRBV5-8 with TRBJ2-7; 8 bases map to TRBD2. The CDR3 spans 16 residues. The V segment lost 0 bases and the J segment 1 base; nucleotides outside the gene matches: 6. Germline CDR1 SGHTS, CDR2 YDEGEE.